This T cell receptor (beta chain) was sequenced during a study of cytomegalovirus exposure and HLA in healthy donors. Background on the study: One earlier analysis, a look at 150 million to 200 million T cells, found some 120 million unique TCR beta sequences.

Overall study findings and caveats: A further, later analysis showed that HLA-associated TCR beta chains (compared with equally common others) were more clonally expanded. DRB1 showed the most TCR associations and HLA-C the fewest in a later analysis, as rates varied by HLA locus.

Details on this clone: Its cognate antigen is unknown. One end of the junction does not line up with germline, which may come from a read error.

Amplification used 60 Vbeta primers and 13 Jbeta primers. The method was immunoSEQ multiplex PCR; TCRdb's version includes in-frame clones alone and lacks a portion of them. The clone table shows around 140,000 clones, with the ten largest holding roughly 1.4%. The CDR3 contains 13 residues. Per germline, CDR1 SSHAT and CDR2 FNYEAQ (reference sequence). The chain joins TRBV7-7 to TRBJ1-3; D unclear. This clonotype was obtained from a woman aged 40 to 49 in good health and CMV-seronegative. The source material was PBMCs. The CDR3 bases are TGTGCTAGCAGCTTAGCCCCAGGAAACACCATATATTTT. Translation gives CASSLAPGNTIYF.